The rows below give T cell receptor beta chains drawn from one sample of a study of blood T cell repertoires in COVID-19. Assay: immunoSEQ multiplex PCR; the TCRdb copy retains only in-frame clones and omits some. The sample lists roughly 230,000 clones, around four fifths occurring once. Source material: peripheral blood. The receptors derive from a woman aged 55-75 years with active or convalescent COVID-19. Each CDR3 is given with its conserved first and last residue. The order of the fields is CDR3 protein, V gene, CDR3 length, J gene.

CASSRLTGDNSPLHF	TRBV7-9	15	TRBJ1-6
CASSQGTGGPETQYF	TRBV3-1/TRBV3-2	15	TRBJ2-5
CASSADSNYGYTF	TRBV25-1	13	TRBJ1-2
CASSSHGGTGNTIYF	TRBV9	15	TRBJ1-3
CASMRDRVIPAQYF	TRBV2	14	TRBJ2-5
CASSPRTSGAYEQYF	TRBV11-2	15	TRBJ2-7
CASSEEWITINYGYTF	TRBV6-1	16	TRBJ1-2
CASRGGDYGYTF	TRBV9	12	TRBJ1-2
CASSFGGGGEQYF	TRBV5-1	13	TRBJ2-7
CASSILQGLTEMNTEAFF	TRBV5-4	18	TRBJ1-1
CSVLGQSYEQYF	TRBV29-1	12	TRBJ2-7
CASSPVRKGQPQHF	TRBV6-5	14	TRBJ1-5
CASSWMVDRPNTGELFF	TRBV7-9	17	TRBJ2-2
CASRPTRSQPQHF	TRBV6-5	13	TRBJ1-5
CASSLALQETQYF	TRBV7-9	13	TRBJ2-5
CASQGGTGAGGYTF	TRBV2	14	TRBJ1-2
CAISESGTGNTGELFF	TRBV10-3	16	TRBJ2-2
CASSDYRGNGDSPLHF	TRBV5-1	16	TRBJ1-6
CASSVGPRGYGYTF	TRBV9	14	TRBJ1-2
CASSRNGLGTDTQYF	TRBV5-8	15	TRBJ2-3
CASSIVAGNGYTF	TRBV19	13	TRBJ1-2
CASSSPKQGRWEQFF	TRBV13	15	TRBJ2-1
CASSRGDRGRLRNQPQHF	TRBV19	18	TRBJ1-5